The TCR beta chain described here comes from a study of identical twins. This clonotype was detected ten times or more. TCRdb itself ran the 5' RACE reads through MiXCR, one entry per CDR3 protein. The data hold more than 200,000 distinct CDR3 sequences, with less than 10% observed a single time. V was pared by 6 bases and J by 5 bases, with 7 bases of the junction left unmatched. The germline CDR1 and CDR2 sequences are ENHRY and SYGVKD. The CDR3 totals 14 residues. V usage is TRBV10-3 and J usage is TRBJ2-3; 8 nucleotides align to TRBD2. The source material was memory (CD45RO+) T cells sorted from blood. This clonotype was obtained from a woman aged 18-29 years in good health. DNA of the CDR3: TGTGCCATCAGGACGACTAGCGCAGGAGATACGCAGTATTTT. Encoded protein: CAIRTTSAGDTQYF.